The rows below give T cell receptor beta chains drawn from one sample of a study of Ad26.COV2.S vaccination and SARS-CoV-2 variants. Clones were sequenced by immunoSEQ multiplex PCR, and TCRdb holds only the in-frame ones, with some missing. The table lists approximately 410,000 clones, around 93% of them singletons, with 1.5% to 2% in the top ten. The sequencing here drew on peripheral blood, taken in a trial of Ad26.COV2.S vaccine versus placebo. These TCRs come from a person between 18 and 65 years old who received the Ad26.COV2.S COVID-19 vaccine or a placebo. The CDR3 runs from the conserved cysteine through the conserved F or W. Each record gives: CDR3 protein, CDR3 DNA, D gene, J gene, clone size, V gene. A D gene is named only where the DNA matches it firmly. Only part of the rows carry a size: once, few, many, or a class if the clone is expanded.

CDR3aa: CASSQDGSVLGGVNTEAFF
CDR3nt: TGCGCCAGCAGCCAAGATGGGAGCGTTTTGGGGGGTGTGAACACTGAAGCTTTCTTT
d_gene: .
j_gene: TRBJ1-1
abundance: .
v_gene: TRBV4-3

CDR3aa: CASSRSGVPSGANVLTF
CDR3nt: TGTGCCAGTAGTAGGTCTGGGGTCCCCTCTGGGGCCAACGTCCTGACTTTC
d_gene: .
j_gene: TRBJ2-6
abundance: .
v_gene: TRBV19

CDR3aa: CSVGDFYEQYF
CDR3nt: TGCAGCGTCGGGGACTTTTACGAGCAGTACTTC
d_gene: .
j_gene: TRBJ2-7
abundance: .
v_gene: TRBV29-1

CDR3aa: CASSLAPYNEQFF
CDR3nt: TGTGCCAGCAGTCTAGCCCCCTACAATGAGCAGTTCTTC
d_gene: .
j_gene: TRBJ2-1
abundance: .
v_gene: TRBV28

CDR3aa: CASSPGRNSGELFF
CDR3nt: TGTGCCAGCTCACCGGGTCGGAACAGTGGGGAGCTGTTTTTT
d_gene: .
j_gene: TRBJ2-2
abundance: .
v_gene: TRBV18

CDR3aa: CAWSRDREETQYF
CDR3nt: TGTGCCTGGTCCCGGGACAGAGAAGAGACCCAGTACTTC
d_gene: TRBD1
j_gene: TRBJ2-5
abundance: .
v_gene: TRBV30

CDR3aa: CASSLFRGYEQYF
CDR3nt: TGTGCCAGCAGCTTATTTCGTGGTTACGAGCAGTACTTC
d_gene: .
j_gene: TRBJ2-7
abundance: .
v_gene: TRBV7-2

CDR3aa: CASSQWFGRGGPSSNTGELFF
CDR3nt: TGTGCCAGCAGCCAATGGTTTGGGCGGGGGGGCCCCTCTTCGAACACCGGGGAGCTGTTTTTT
d_gene: TRBD2
j_gene: TRBJ2-2
abundance: .
v_gene: TRBV14

CDR3aa: CAWSGQRYGYTF
CDR3nt: TGTGCCTGGAGCGGACAGCGCTATGGCTACACCTTC
d_gene: .
j_gene: TRBJ1-2
abundance: .
v_gene: TRBV30

CDR3aa: CASTLARNPYGYTF
CDR3nt: TGTGCCAGTACCCTGGCCCGAAATCCCTATGGCTACACCTTC
d_gene: .
j_gene: TRBJ1-2
abundance: once
v_gene: TRBV19

CDR3aa: CASSAGDSYEQYF
CDR3nt: TGTGCCAGTAGTGCTGGGGACTCCTACGAGCAGTACTTC
d_gene: .
j_gene: TRBJ2-7
abundance: .
v_gene: TRBV19

CDR3aa: CASSAHPGLEAYEQYF
CDR3nt: TGTGCCAGCAGCGCCCACCCGGGACTAGAGGCGTACGAGCAGTACTTC
d_gene: TRBD2
j_gene: TRBJ2-7
abundance: .
v_gene: TRBV9

CDR3aa: CASSASGGSTEAFF
CDR3nt: TGCGCCAGCAGCGCCTCCGGGGGCAGCACTGAAGCTTTCTTT
d_gene: .
j_gene: TRBJ1-1
abundance: .
v_gene: TRBV5-1

CDR3aa: CASSESVRSPLHF
CDR3nt: TGCGCCAGCAGTGAGTCCGTTCGTTCACCCCTCCACTTT
d_gene: .
j_gene: TRBJ1-6
abundance: .
v_gene: TRBV10-1

CDR3aa: CASSLARTSGTTDTQYF
CDR3nt: TGCGCCAGCAGCTTGGCAAGGACTAGCGGCACTACAGATACGCAGTATTTT
d_gene: TRBD2
j_gene: TRBJ2-3
abundance: once
v_gene: TRBV5-1

CDR3aa: CAWSRDRGLNSPLHF
CDR3nt: TGTGCCTGGAGCAGGGACAGGGGGCTGAATTCACCCCTCCACTTT
d_gene: TRBD1
j_gene: TRBJ1-6
abundance: once
v_gene: TRBV30

CDR3aa: CASSYSNRLYQETQYF
CDR3nt: TGTGCCAGCAGTTACTCAAACAGATTGTACCAAGAGACCCAGTACTTC
d_gene: .
j_gene: TRBJ2-5
abundance: .
v_gene: TRBV6-2/TRBV6-3

CDR3aa: CASSYSEGATDTQYF
CDR3nt: TGTGCCAGCAGTTATAGTGAGGGGGCCACAGATACGCAGTATTTT
d_gene: TRBD1
j_gene: TRBJ2-3
abundance: .
v_gene: TRBV6-5

CDR3aa: CASSGTSSYNEQFF
CDR3nt: TGCGCCAGCAGCGGGACAAGCTCCTACAATGAGCAGTTCTTC
d_gene: .
j_gene: TRBJ2-1
abundance: .
v_gene: TRBV5-1

CDR3aa: CASRPGTGPYEAQHF
CDR3nt: TGCGCCAGCAGACCGGGGACAGGACCATATGAGGCCCAGCATTTT
d_gene: TRBD1
j_gene: TRBJ1-5
abundance: .
v_gene: TRBV5-1

CDR3aa: CASSQKGGGPNEQFF
CDR3nt: TGCGCCAGCAGCCAAAAAGGGGGCGGACCCAATGAGCAGTTCTTC
d_gene: TRBD1
j_gene: TRBJ2-1
abundance: .
v_gene: TRBV4-1

CDR3aa: CASSPGSYEQYF
CDR3nt: TGTGCCAGCAGCCCCGGTTCCTACGAGCAGTACTTC
d_gene: .
j_gene: TRBJ2-7
abundance: .
v_gene: TRBV3-1/TRBV3-2